One sample yielded the 28 T cell receptor beta chains listed below, sequenced in a study of response to subunit inactivated influenza vaccine. TCRdb reprocessed the RT-PCR reads with MiXCR, giving one entry per CDR3 protein. The data contain 300,000 to 350,000 distinct CDR3 sequences, about a fifth of them singletons. The sequencing used PBMCs from blood, collected less than 22 months after vaccination. The receptor source for this set is a man aged 50 to 69 who received an inactivated influenza vaccine.

Only a few counts were recorded for this clonotype. The chain carries TRBV7-8 and TRBJ1-5, with D tentatively TRBD1 (6 bases). The CDR3 has 18 residues. The germline CDR1 and CDR2 sequences are SGHVS and FQNEAQ. V lost 5 bases to trimming and J lost 0 bases, with 20 bases between them. The CDR3 nucleotides are TGTGCCAGCAGCCAAGGGGGGGTCGTGCCCGCTAGCAATCAGCCCCAGCATTTT. Translation gives CASSQGGVVPASNQPQHF.

The V and J genes are TRBV20-1 and TRBJ2-4; 10 bases are shared with TRBD1. Germline CDR1 reads DFQATT; CDR2 reads SNEGSKA (reference sequence). The CDR3 totals 15 residues. Trimming removed 5 bases from V and 2 bases from J; junction bases left unmatched: 6. In nucleotides, the CDR3 is TGCAGTGCTTTCTGGACAGGGGGGTCCAAAAACATTCAGTACTTC. Translating gives CSAFWTGGSKNIQYF.

The rearrangement links TRBV2 to TRBJ1-6, with a weak D call TRBD1 (5 bases). CDR1 is SNHLY and CDR2 is FYNNEI in the germline V gene. V shed 7 bases and J shed 7 bases, with 20 bases lying between them. The CDR3 is made up of 16 amino acids. CDR3 sequence: CASNLLRGSENSPLHF. The CDR3 DNA sequence: TGTGCCAGCAACCTCCTTAGGGGCTCAGAGAATTCACCCCTCCACTTT.

The V gene is TRBV2, the J gene TRBJ1-2; the D gene is possibly TRBD1 (6 bases). Germline V lookup: CDR1 SNHLY, CDR2 FYNNEI. The CDR3 extends over 14 amino acids. V was shortened by 2 bases and J by 4 bases, with 11 bases between the two germline ends. The CDR3 spells CASSEREGVYGYTF. CDR3 coding DNA: TGTGCCAGCAGTGAACGGGAGGGGGTCTATGGCTACACCTTC.

This clonotype turned up a few times. The V and J genes are TRBV18 and TRBJ2-1, with D possibly being TRBD1 (5 bases). The ends were cut back, 3 bases at V and 0 bases at J, with 6 bases in the middle. The CDR3 consists of 14 residues. Germline V gives CDR1 KGHSH, CDR2 LQKENI. The CDR3 here is CASSPTDSYNEQFF. CDR3 in DNA: TGTGCCAGCTCACCGACAGACTCCTACAATGAGCAGTTCTTC.

V and J are TRBV20-1 and TRBJ2-7; 12 positions match TRBD2. The J segment lost 6 bases and the V segment lost 2 bases, leaving 8 bases of the junction unmatched. The CDR3 sequence is 15 residues long. The germline V gene encodes CDR1 DFQATT and CDR2 SNEGSKA (reference sequence). CDR3 sequence: CSARPGTSGYLEQYF. CDR3 in DNA: TGCAGTGCTAGACCGGGGACTAGCGGGTACCTCGAGCAGTACTTC.

This clonotype showed up just a few times. The J gene is TRBJ1-6, the V gene TRBV6-1; TRBD1 matches at 9 bases. Germline CDR1 is MNHNS and CDR2 is SASEGT. The CDR3 contains 14 residues. V lost 5 bases and J lost 7; bases outside the gene matches: 3. CDR3 sequence (DNA): TGTGCCAGCAGTATCGGACAGGGGAATTCACCCCTCCACTTT. As protein: CASSIGQGNSPLHF.

This clonotype was seen a few times. The genes are TRBV12-3 or TRBV12-4 and TRBJ1-5; no clear D. Trimming left V 8 bases short and J 0 bases short, with 14 bases between. This CDR3 comprises 15 residues. As DNA, the CDR3 is TGTGCCAGCGCTTTAGCGGGGTATAGCAATCAGCCCCAGCATTTT. Translated: CASALAGYSNQPQHF.

This clonotype was detected a few times. The chain carries TRBV4-3 and TRBJ1-2; D is unclear. Germline V lookup: CDR1 LGHNA, CDR2 YSLEER. Trimming removed 0 bases from V and 0 bases from J, with 8 bases in between. The CDR3 has 15 residues. CDR3 sequence: CASSQETGSNYGYTF. CDR3 nucleotide sequence: TGCGCCAGCAGCCAAGAGACGGGCTCTAACTATGGCTACACCTTC.

This clonotype was seen more than once but under ten times. V usage is TRBV10-3 and J usage is TRBJ1-2, with D perhaps TRBD1 (6 bases). Germline CDR1 ENHRY, CDR2 SYGVKD. V was pared by 1 base and J by 7 bases, with 10 bases between. The CDR3 totals 13 residues. This CDR3 reads CAISEWDTSGYTF. CDR3 nucleotides: TGTGCCATCAGTGAGTGGGACACTAGTGGCTACACCTTC.

This clonotype was picked up many times. The chain employs TRBV6-5 and TRBJ2-3; 9 bases align to TRBD2. The CDR3 runs to 17 residues. V shed 2 bases and J 5 bases; nucleotides not matched to a gene: 11. The germline V gene has CDR1 MNHEY and CDR2 SVGAGI. CDR3 sequence: CASSYETSGGERDTQYF. The CDR3 bases are TGTGCCAGCAGTTACGAGACTAGCGGAGGAGAGAGAGATACGCAGTATTTT.

The chain recombines TRBV6-5 with TRBJ2-1; 10 nucleotides agree with TRBD2. Germline assignment: CDR1 MNHEY and CDR2 SVGAGI. V was pared by 2 bases and J by 9 bases, with 10 bases of the junction left unmatched. The CDR3 sequence is 16 residues long. The CDR3 region has the DNA TGTGCCAGCAGTTACCCCGCCAGCGGGGGGGCCCTTGAGCAGTTCTTC. Translated: CASSYPASGGALEQFF.

This clonotype occurred many times. The CDR3 loop reads CATSLAQTVITEPQHF. CDR3 bases: TGTGCCACCAGCTTGGCCCAGACAGTCATTACAGAGCCCCAGCATTTT. The chain is built from TRBV15 and TRBJ1-5, with a tentative D call TRBD1 (5 bases). V shed 5 bases and J shed 8 bases, with 22 bases lying between them. CDR3 size: 16 residues. Per germline, CDR1 LNHNV and CDR2 YYDKDF (reference sequence).

The chain recombines TRBV27 with TRBJ2-1, with D unresolved. V was trimmed by 5 bases and J by 0 bases, leaving 14 bases between them. Germline lookup yields CDR1 MNHEY and CDR2 SMNVEV (reference sequence). This CDR3 comprises 16 residues. This CDR3 is CASSLPDWSSYNEQFF. In DNA, the CDR3 is TGTGCCAGCAGTCTCCCCGACTGGAGCTCCTACAATGAGCAGTTCTTC.

This clonotype was found many times. This chain links TRBV5-1 with TRBJ1-4, with TRBD1 identical over 7 bases. CDR1 and CDR2 (germline): SGHRS, YFSETQ. This CDR3 has 16 residues. J lost 0 bases, V lost 2 bases, and 4 bases had no gene match. CDR3 protein: CASSFGQEATNEKLFF. In nucleotides, the CDR3 is TGCGCCAGCAGCTTCGGACAGGAGGCAACTAATGAAAAACTGTTTTTT.

The V call is TRBV27, the J call TRBJ2-6, with D possibly being TRBD1 (5 bases). Germline-derived CDR1 and CDR2 are MNHEY and SMNVEV (reference sequence). Trimming stripped 0 bases from V and 3 bases from J, with 6 bases between. The length of the CDR3 is 15 residues. The CDR3 region is CASSLSGVGANVLTF. CDR3 DNA: TGTGCCAGCAGTTTATCAGGGGTTGGGGCCAACGTCCTGACTTTC. The full variable domain, rest sourced from reference TRBV27 and TRBJ2-6, is EAQVTQNPRYLITVTGKKLTVTCSQNMNHEYMSWYRQDPGLGLRQIYYSMNVEVTDKGDVPEGYKVSRKEKRNFPLILESPSPNQTSLYFCASSLSGVGANVLTFGAGSRLTVL.

The chain is built from TRBV4-2 and TRBJ2-1; TRBD1 aligns across 7 bases. In germline, CDR1 is LGHNA, CDR2 YNFKEQ. CDR3 length equals 14 residues. Trimming took 3 bases from V and 7 from J; bases not matched to a gene: 6. The CDR3 nucleotides are TGTGCCAGCAGCCATACAGGGGTCGGGAATGAGCAGTTCTTC. It yields the protein CASSHTGVGNEQFF.

This sequence joins TRBV3-1 and TRBJ2-3, with TRBD2 matching over 7 bases. Germline CDR1 LGHDT, CDR2 YNNKEL (reference sequence). This CDR3 is built from 17 residues. With 2 bases clipped from V and 0 bases from J, the junction kept 8 bases outside the gene matches. The DNA of the CDR3 is TGTGCCAGCAGCCAACCTTTAGCGGGCCCTAGCACAGATACGCAGTATTTT. This sequence encodes CASSQPLAGPSTDTQYF.

CDR3 in DNA: TGTGCCAGCAGCCTCATCATGGGAGGCGGCAATGAGCAGTTCTTC. Translating it yields CASSLIMGGGNEQFF. The chain recombines TRBV27 with TRBJ2-1, with a tentative D call TRBD2 (6 bases). Per the germline V gene, CDR1 is MNHEY and CDR2 is SMNVEV (reference sequence). Trimming cost V 6 bases and J 6 bases, with 18 bases left between them. The CDR3 contains 15 residues.

The chain combines TRBV29-1 with TRBJ2-2; 15 bases are a match to TRBD2. Trimming took 5 bases from V and 3 from J; bases not matched to a gene: 7. Germline loops: CDR1 SQVTM, CDR2 ANQGSEA. The CDR3 spans 17 residues. CDR3 bases: TGCAGCGTTCGCGGGACTAGCGGGAGGTCGGACACCGGGGAGCTGTTTTTT. This translates into CSVRGTSGRSDTGELFF.

The table lists this clonotype with many counts. The CDR3 bases are TGTGCCAGCAGTGGTGCGGGGGTATACAATGAGCAGTTCTTC. This sequence encodes CASSGAGVYNEQFF. The chain links TRBV25-1 to TRBJ2-1, with 7 bases fitting TRBD2. The CDR3 has 14 amino acids. Germline V lookup: CDR1 MGHDK, CDR2 SYGVNS. Trimming cost V 4 bases and J 4 bases; bases outside gene matches: 4.

This chain links TRBV28 with TRBJ1-6; TRBD1 matches 9 bases. Trimming took 4 bases from V and 4 from J; bases not matched to a gene: 2. CDR1 is MDHEN, CDR2 SYDVKM, per germline. The CDR3 runs to 15 residues. The CDR3 DNA sequence: TGTGCCAGCAGTTCCGGGACAGGGTATAATTCACCCCTCCACTTT. Protein sequence: CASSSGTGYNSPLHF. Full variable domain (rest looked up from reference TRBV28 and TRBJ1-6): DVKVTQSSRYLVKRTGEKVFLECVQDMDHENMFWYRQDPGLGLRLIYFSYDVKMKEKGDIPEGYSVSREKKERFSLILESASTNQTSMYLCASSSGTGYNSPLHFGNGTRLTVT.

This rearrangement joins TRBV6-5 to TRBJ2-1, with 11 bases identical to TRBD2. Germline V gene lookup returns CDR1 MNHEY and CDR2 SVGAGI. The CDR3 is 16 amino acids. V lost 6 bases and J lost 9; bases outside the gene matches: 13. The CDR3 nucleotides are TGTGCCAGCAGATATCCATCTAGCGGGAGGAAAGTTGAGCAGTTCTTC. Amino acids: CASRYPSSGRKVEQFF.

This chain links TRBV5-4 with TRBJ2-5; TRBD1 aligns across 8 bases. From germline, CDR1 is SGHNT and CDR2 YYREEE (reference sequence). The V segment lost 4 bases and the J segment 5 bases; nucleotides outside the gene matches: 4. CDR3 length equals 13 residues. In DNA form, the CDR3 reads TGTGCCAGCAGCCCGGACAGGGAGGAGACCCAGTACTTC. Encoded protein: CASSPDREETQYF.

The chain employs TRBV20-1 and TRBJ2-1; a weak D match, TRBD2 (6 bases). The CDR3 covers 14 residues. Germline assignment: CDR1 DFQATT and CDR2 SNEGSKA (reference sequence). The V gene lost 5 bases and the J gene lost 8 bases, with 19 bases spanning the gap. CDR3 loop: CSALASDKVHEQFF. CDR3 DNA sequence: TGCAGTGCTTTGGCTAGCGATAAAGTCCATGAGCAGTTCTTC.

This clonotype has only a few counts. V usage is TRBV5-1 and J usage is TRBJ1-5; tentative D call: TRBD1 (5 bases). V was pared by 0 bases and J by 9 bases, with 10 bases between. Germline-derived CDR1 and CDR2 are SGHRS and YFSETQ. The length of the CDR3 is 13 residues. CDR3 DNA: TGCGCCAGCAGCTTGGCACGGGGGTCGCCCCAGCATTTT. Its translation is CASSLARGSPQHF.

This clonotype occurred a few times. As DNA, the CDR3 is TGTGCCAGCAGCACCTTCCCTGGGGGACGGTACTATAATTCACCCCTCCACTTT. Translated, it gives CASSTFPGGRYYNSPLHF. The gene calls are TRBV21-1 and TRBJ1-6; TRBD1 is the table's D call, not checked against the DNA. TRBV21-1 is designated a pseudogene. The CDR3 sequence is 18 residues long.

This clonotype occurred a few times. A junction boundary mismatches the germline segment, possibly from a read error. The chain links TRBV29-1 to TRBJ2-3, with 10 bases lining up with TRBD2. This CDR3 has 9 residues. Germline CDR1 and CDR2: SQVTM and ANQGSEA. CDR3 in DNA: TGCAGCGTTGAACTAGCGGGGGTCTTT. Translation: CSVELAGVF.